The 30 T cell receptor beta chains in this list originate from one sample, sequenced in a study of early T cells in non-severe SARS-CoV-2 infection. TCRdb reprocessed the 5' RACE reads via MiXCR and lists one record per CDR3 protein. The repertoire holds tens of thousands of distinct CDR3 sequences, with 14% as singletons. The sample comprised whole blood. The receptors shown here come from an adult who was a healthcare worker with PCR-confirmed SARS-CoV-2 infection or an uninfected control (not recorded which).

V and J are TRBV5-4 and TRBJ2-7; 10 nucleotides line up with TRBD2. This CDR3 contains 16 residues. Germline trimming cut 5 bases from V and 1 base from J; bases unmatched to any gene: 9. Looked up from germline, CDR1 is SGHNT and CDR2 is YYREEE (reference sequence). CDR3 DNA: TGTGCCAGCAGTGCCCGGACTAGCGGTTCTTCCTACGAGCAGTACTTC. Translating it yields CASSARTSGSSYEQYF.

The gene calls are TRBV10-3 and TRBJ2-2; 11 bases line up with TRBD2. Trimming at V came to 5 bases and at J to 7 bases, leaving 9 bases not matched to a gene. Germline V CDR1 and CDR2: ENHRY, SYGVKD. CDR3 length: 16 amino acids. CDR3 sequence: CAISRMTSGESGELFF. The CDR3 DNA follows: TGTGCCATCAGTCGGATGACTAGCGGGGAGAGCGGGGAGCTGTTTTTT.

V usage is TRBV4-3 and J usage is TRBJ1-4; tentatively, D is TRBD1 (6 bases). This CDR3 region has 16 residues. The germline CDR1 and CDR2 sequences are LGHNA and YSLEER. Trimming shortened V by 1 base and J by 6 bases, and 15 bases separated the two germline ends. In DNA form, the CDR3 reads TGCGCCAGCAGCCAAGGACACAGGGTAGGGGATGAAAAACTGTTTTTT. Its translation is CASSQGHRVGDEKLFF.

The chain combines TRBV7-6 with TRBJ2-7, with 7 bases matching TRBD1. V shed 3 bases and J 3 bases; nucleotides not matched to a gene: 14. The CDR3 has 17 residues. Germline lookup yields CDR1 SGHVS and CDR2 FNYEAQ. The CDR3 sequence: CASSFRPQGSQGYEQYF. The CDR3 DNA sequence: TGTGCCAGCAGCTTTCGACCACAGGGGTCCCAGGGCTACGAGCAGTACTTC.

This clonotype was detected only a few times. V gene TRBV6-5 combines with J gene TRBJ2-7, with 10 bases identical to TRBD1. The CDR3 consists of 17 residues. CDR1 is MNHEY and CDR2 is SVGAGI in the germline V gene. J was trimmed by 5 bases and V by 1 base; bases with no gene match: 11. CDR3 DNA sequence: TGTGCCAGCAGTTACTACTCCGCCCCCGGGACAGGGGACGAGCAGTACTTC. This translates into CASSYYSAPGTGDEQYF.

The chain carries TRBV28 and TRBJ2-3, with 11 bases fitting TRBD2. The CDR3 length is 15 residues. V trimming: 5 bases; J trimming: 3 bases; junction bases outside the gene matches: 4. CDR1 is MDHEN and CDR2 is SYDVKM in the germline V gene. As DNA, the CDR3 is TGTGCCAGCAGTCCCCTAGCGGGGGGAACAGATACGCAGTATTTT. Translating gives CASSPLAGGTDTQYF.

This chain connects TRBV7-9 to TRBJ2-3, with 10 bases that match TRBD2. J lost 3 bases, V lost 1 base, and 4 bases had no gene match. The V gene's germline CDR1 is SEHNR and CDR2 FQNEAQ (reference sequence). The CDR3 has 16 residues. DNA of the CDR3: TGTGCCAGCAGCTTAGTTGGGACTAGCGCAACAGATACGCAGTATTTT. Translated: CASSLVGTSATDTQYF.

The genes are TRBV11-2 and TRBJ2-5, with 8 nucleotides matching TRBD2. The CDR3 spans 16 residues. Trimming took 3 bases from V and 4 from J; bases not matched to a gene: 10. Germline CDR1 SGHAT, CDR2 FQNNGV. This CDR3 reads CASSFVTGGPVETQYF. CDR3 DNA sequence: TGTGCCAGCAGCTTCGTGACGGGGGGGCCGGTAGAGACCCAGTACTTC.

The sample holds many counts of this clonotype. J is TRBJ2-2 and V is TRBV2, with D perhaps assigned TRBD1 or TRBD2 (6 bases each). The CDR3 consists of 14 residues. The V gene's germline CDR1 is SNHLY and CDR2 FYNNEI. Trimming removed 0 bases from V and 9 bases from J, with 11 bases in between. CDR3 residues: CASSEASGARELFF. As DNA, the CDR3 is TGTGCCAGCAGTGAAGCGTCGGGGGCCCGGGAGCTGTTTTTT.

The rearrangement joins TRBV18 to TRBJ1-5, with TRBD1 identical over 7 bases. Trimming cost V 6 bases and J 4 bases; bases outside gene matches: 3. The CDR3 covers 13 residues. In germline, CDR1 is KGHSH, CDR2 LQKENI. The CDR3 spells CASSEDRNQPQHF. The CDR3 nucleotides are TGTGCCAGCTCTGAGGACAGGAATCAGCCCCAGCATTTT.

This clonotype was found a few times. The chain recombines TRBV7-9 with TRBJ2-7; TRBD1 agrees at 8 bases. This CDR3 has 14 amino acids. The junction had 6 bases not matched to a gene; V was cut back by 5 bases and J by 3 bases. Looked up from germline, CDR1 is SEHNR and CDR2 is FQNEAQ (reference sequence). DNA of the CDR3: TGTGCCAGCAGCGGGGACAGGAATCACTACGAGCAGTACTTC. The encoded protein is CASSGDRNHYEQYF.

This clonotype was recorded many times. This rearrangement joins TRBV12-3 or TRBV12-4 to TRBJ1-1, with TRBD1 as a possible D gene (6 bases). This CDR3 contains 13 residues. V was shortened by 6 bases and J by 9 bases, with 17 bases between the two germline ends. The chain's CDR3 is CASRPRTGAKAFF. For the CDR3, the DNA is TGTGCCAGCAGACCACGGACGGGGGCTAAAGCTTTCTTT.

This rearrangement joins TRBV5-1 to TRBJ2-7; D may be TRBD1 (6 bases). Germline V lookup: CDR1 SGHRS, CDR2 YFSETQ. The CDR3 covers 14 residues. Trimming cost V 0 bases and J 5 bases, with 12 bases left between them. The DNA for the CDR3 is TGCGCCAGCAGCTTGGCAGGGGCCGGGAACGAGCAGTACTTC. Amino acid sequence: CASSLAGAGNEQYF. Full variable domain (outside the CDR3, taken from reference TRBV5-1 and TRBJ2-7): KAGVTQTPRYLIKTRGQQVTLSCSPISGHRSVSWYQQTPGQGLQFLFEYFSETQRNKGNFPGRFSGRQFSNSRSEMNVSTLELGDSALYLCASSLAGAGNEQYFGPGTRLTVT.

This rearrangement joins TRBV29-1 to TRBJ2-5, with 10 positions matching TRBD1. This CDR3 is 15 amino acids long. The V gene's germline CDR1 is SQVTM and CDR2 ANQGSEA. V shed 6 bases and J 4 bases; nucleotides not matched to a gene: 11. DNA for the CDR3: TGCAGCGTCATGAGACAGGGGGCTGTGGGAGAGACCCAGTACTTC. Translated, it gives CSVMRQGAVGETQYF.

There are a few counts of this clonotype. This chain connects TRBV6-6 to TRBJ2-1; D not certain. Germline-derived CDR1 and CDR2 are MNHNY and SVGAGI (reference sequence). Trimming left V 7 bases short and J 0 bases short, with 7 bases between. CDR3 size: 13 residues. The CDR3 is CASKPSSYNEQFF. DNA for the CDR3: TGTGCCAGCAAACCAAGCTCCTACAATGAGCAGTTCTTC.

This clonotype has a handful of counts. CDR3 in DNA: TGTGCCTGGAGTGTACGGGGGGACTATGGCTACACCTTC. This translates into CAWSVRGDYGYTF. This sequence joins TRBV30 and TRBJ1-2; a weak D match, TRBD1 (5 bases). CDR1 is GTSNPN and CDR2 is SVGIG in the germline V gene (reference sequence). The CDR3 runs to 13 residues. The V and J ends lost 0 bases and 3 bases respectively, with 8 bases between them.

This chain joins TRBV29-1 and TRBJ2-3, with D possibly being TRBD1 (6 bases). Germline V gene data show CDR1 as SQVTM and CDR2 as ANQGSEA. The CDR3 is 14 residues long. The V and J ends lost 7 bases and 0 bases respectively, with 14 bases between them. The CDR3 DNA sequence: TGCAGCGCTTCGCGGACAGCTAGCACAGATACGCAGTATTTT. Its protein is CSASRTASTDTQYF.

The chain employs TRBV7-2 and TRBJ1-5; D may be TRBD1 (5 bases). Germline V CDR1 and CDR2: SGHTA, FQGNSA. The CDR3 contains 12 residues. Trimming removed 6 bases at V and 9 bases at J, with 12 bases between. The CDR3 coding sequence is TGTGCCAGCAGTCCTTCAGGGTTGCCCCAGCATTTT. The encoded protein is CASSPSGLPQHF.

The sample holds many counts of this clonotype. The CDR3 nucleotides are TGTGCCAGCAGCCAAGGCCGGATTACTAGGTGGGATACGCAGTATTTT. Its translation is CASSQGRITRWDTQYF. This chain connects TRBV4-2 to TRBJ2-3; D is perhaps TRBD2 (5 bases). The CDR3 is 16 amino acids. Germline lookup yields CDR1 LGHNA and CDR2 YNFKEQ. The V end lost 1 base, the J end lost 6 bases, and 17 bases lay between the germline ends.

This clonotype appeared a few times. V usage is TRBV7-6 and J usage is TRBJ2-1; 7 positions match TRBD2. Germline lookup yields CDR1 SGHVS and CDR2 FNYEAQ. The CDR3 consists of 16 residues. Trimming took 1 base from V and 3 from J; bases not matched to a gene: 6. In DNA, the CDR3 is TGTGCCAGCAGCTTAGTATCGGGGGGTTACTACAATGAGCAGTTCTTC. This sequence encodes CASSLVSGGYYNEQFF.

This clonotype appeared a few times. The chain links TRBV2 to TRBJ2-7; TRBD2 matches at 10 bases. The germline V gene encodes CDR1 SNHLY and CDR2 FYNNEI. V gave up 2 bases and J gave up 5 bases; unmatched junction bases: 9. The CDR3 covers 16 residues. CDR3: CASSETSLAGWHEQYF. CDR3 nucleotides: TGTGCCAGCAGTGAAACTTCACTAGCGGGGTGGCACGAGCAGTACTTC.

The CDR3 sequence is CASGRGVQPQHF. CDR3 nucleotides: TGTGCCAGCGGACGAGGGGTGCAGCCCCAGCATTTT. This sequence joins TRBV6-2 or TRBV6-3 and TRBJ1-5, with D maybe TRBD1 (5 bases). With 8 bases removed from V and 7 bases from J, the gap between germline ends came to 12 bases. The germline CDR1 and CDR2 sequences are MNHEY and SVGEGT. This CDR3 comprises 12 residues.

This clonotype was detected many times. The chain has TRBV3-1 and TRBJ1-4, with D perhaps TRBD1 (5 bases). Germline V lookup: CDR1 LGHDT, CDR2 YNNKEL (reference sequence). The CDR3 totals 14 residues. Trimming stripped 1 base from V and 5 bases from J, with 8 bases between. The CDR3: CASSQVGGNEKLFF. CDR3 nucleotide sequence: TGTGCCAGCAGCCAAGTTGGGGGAAATGAAAAACTGTTTTTT.

This clonotype has more than one count but fewer than ten. The V and J genes are TRBV6-6 and TRBJ2-6; 9 nucleotides line up with TRBD2. Germline V gives CDR1 MNHNY, CDR2 SVGAGI (reference sequence). Losses at the gene ends were 5 bases for V and 0 bases for J; bases not matched to a gene: 5. CDR3 size: 17 residues. CDR3 loop: CASSIAGARSGANVLTF. CDR3 sequence (DNA): TGTGCCAGCAGTATAGCGGGGGCCCGCTCTGGGGCCAACGTCCTGACTTTC.

In its sample, this clonotype was seen a few times. J is TRBJ2-3 and V is TRBV29-1; D not certain. With 6 bases removed from V and 2 bases from J, the gap between germline ends came to 3 bases. Germline CDR1 and CDR2: SQVTM and ANQGSEA. The CDR3 runs to 10 residues. CDR3 region: CSVYTDTQYF. Here the CDR3 DNA reads TGCAGCGTATACACAGATACGCAGTATTTT.

The CDR3 coding sequence is TGTGCCAGCAGCTTTTTCTCGATGGCAGATACGCAGTATTTT. Residues: CASSFFSMADTQYF. The V call is TRBV11-2, the J call TRBJ2-3; D not certain. The germline V and J ends were trimmed by 3 bases and 4 bases, with 11 bases remaining between them. Germline CDR1 and CDR2: SGHAT and FQNNGV. CDR3 length: 14 residues.

This clonotype was observed a handful of times. The V gene is TRBV6-6, the J gene TRBJ1-1; D not certain. There are 13 residues in the CDR3. The ends were cut back, 5 bases at V and 7 bases at J, with 14 bases in the middle. Germline CDR1 MNHNY, CDR2 SVGAGI (reference sequence). The CDR3 DNA reads TGTGCCAGCAGTCCAGGAAATTTGGGTGAAGCTTTCTTT. Translating gives CASSPGNLGEAFF.

The gene calls are TRBV28 and TRBJ2-1; possibly TRBD2 for D (7 bases). V gave up 4 bases and J gave up 12 bases, with 16 bases separating them. This CDR3 has 13 amino acids. Germline values: CDR1 MDHEN, CDR2 SYDVKM. CDR3 DNA: TGTGCCAGCAGTTCCCGTGGGGGGGCATCGCAGTTCTTC. Translated, it gives CASSSRGGASQFF.

The chain has TRBV7-2 and TRBJ1-1; D is unresolved. Trimming left V 5 bases short and J 6 bases short, with 22 bases between. The germline V gene encodes CDR1 SGHTA and CDR2 FQGNSA. The CDR3 extends over 16 amino acids. For the CDR3, the DNA is TGTGCCAGCAGCCCTCAGACCCGGGCCGAGGGCGCTGAAGCTTTCTTT. Translating gives CASSPQTRAEGAEAFF.

This clonotype was counted only a few times. In nucleotides, the CDR3 is TGTGCCAGCAGCTTAGGAAGGCATGAAAAACTGTTTTTT. Protein sequence: CASSLGRHEKLFF. The V gene is TRBV13, the J gene TRBJ1-4; D gene ambiguous. This CDR3 has 13 residues. Trimming removed 0 bases at V and 6 bases at J, with 5 bases between. Germline V gene lookup returns CDR1 PRHDT and CDR2 FYEKMQ (reference sequence).